The rows below give T cell receptor beta chains drawn from one sample of a study of blood T cell repertoires in COVID-19. Measured with immunoSEQ multiplex PCR; TCRdb has only the in-frame clones, and not every one. The sample yields approximately 71,000 clones, just over 85% seen once. Sequencing was done on a sample of peripheral blood. Receptors originate from a human donor in a cohort sampled during active COVID-19. The CDR3 runs from the conserved cysteine through the conserved F or W. D genes are given only for firm matches. Clone sizes are given selectively: once, few, many, or a class where the clone is expanded.

abundance,d_gene,v_gene,j_gene,CDR3nt,CDR3aa
NA,NA,TRBV12-3/TRBV12-4,TRBJ2-6,TGTGCCAGCAGGAGCTCTGGGGCCAACGTCCTGACTTTC,CASRSSGANVLTF
NA,NA,TRBV20-1,TRBJ1-5,TGCAGTGCCATGAGGCAGCCCCAGCATTTT,CSAMRQPQHF
NA,NA,TRBV7-9,TRBJ2-7,TGTGCCAGCAGCCTACAGGAGAGGCCCTACGAGCAGTACTTC,CASSLQERPYEQYF
few,NA,TRBV27,TRBJ1-2,TGTGCCAGCAGCCCTAATGGGGGGGCTCTCTATGGCTACACCTTC,CASSPNGGALYGYTF
NA,NA,TRBV29-1,TRBJ1-1,TGCAGCGCCCCCGGGGGGGTGAACACTGAAGCTTTCTTT,CSAPGGVNTEAFF
NA,NA,TRBV6-6,TRBJ1-4,TGTGCCAGCAGTTACCCCGGGACTGGGGAAGAAAAACTGTTTTTT,CASSYPGTGEEKLFF
NA,NA,TRBV29-1,TRBJ1-5,TGCAGCGTTTGGACCGGGAGAGGGGATCAGCCCCAGCATTTT,CSVWTGRGDQPQHF
once,TRBD1,TRBV6-5,TRBJ2-7,TGTGCCAGCAGGAAACCGGGACAGGGTTACGAGCAGTACTTC,CASRKPGQGYEQYF
once,NA,TRBV6-1,TRBJ2-2,TGTGCCAGCAGTGAAGTAGGGGTCGGGGAGCTGTTTTTT,CASSEVGVGELFF
NA,NA,TRBV27,TRBJ2-1,TGTGCCAGCAGTAAGAATTACAGGTCCATCTCCTACAATGAGCAGTTCTTC,CASSKNYRSISYNEQFF